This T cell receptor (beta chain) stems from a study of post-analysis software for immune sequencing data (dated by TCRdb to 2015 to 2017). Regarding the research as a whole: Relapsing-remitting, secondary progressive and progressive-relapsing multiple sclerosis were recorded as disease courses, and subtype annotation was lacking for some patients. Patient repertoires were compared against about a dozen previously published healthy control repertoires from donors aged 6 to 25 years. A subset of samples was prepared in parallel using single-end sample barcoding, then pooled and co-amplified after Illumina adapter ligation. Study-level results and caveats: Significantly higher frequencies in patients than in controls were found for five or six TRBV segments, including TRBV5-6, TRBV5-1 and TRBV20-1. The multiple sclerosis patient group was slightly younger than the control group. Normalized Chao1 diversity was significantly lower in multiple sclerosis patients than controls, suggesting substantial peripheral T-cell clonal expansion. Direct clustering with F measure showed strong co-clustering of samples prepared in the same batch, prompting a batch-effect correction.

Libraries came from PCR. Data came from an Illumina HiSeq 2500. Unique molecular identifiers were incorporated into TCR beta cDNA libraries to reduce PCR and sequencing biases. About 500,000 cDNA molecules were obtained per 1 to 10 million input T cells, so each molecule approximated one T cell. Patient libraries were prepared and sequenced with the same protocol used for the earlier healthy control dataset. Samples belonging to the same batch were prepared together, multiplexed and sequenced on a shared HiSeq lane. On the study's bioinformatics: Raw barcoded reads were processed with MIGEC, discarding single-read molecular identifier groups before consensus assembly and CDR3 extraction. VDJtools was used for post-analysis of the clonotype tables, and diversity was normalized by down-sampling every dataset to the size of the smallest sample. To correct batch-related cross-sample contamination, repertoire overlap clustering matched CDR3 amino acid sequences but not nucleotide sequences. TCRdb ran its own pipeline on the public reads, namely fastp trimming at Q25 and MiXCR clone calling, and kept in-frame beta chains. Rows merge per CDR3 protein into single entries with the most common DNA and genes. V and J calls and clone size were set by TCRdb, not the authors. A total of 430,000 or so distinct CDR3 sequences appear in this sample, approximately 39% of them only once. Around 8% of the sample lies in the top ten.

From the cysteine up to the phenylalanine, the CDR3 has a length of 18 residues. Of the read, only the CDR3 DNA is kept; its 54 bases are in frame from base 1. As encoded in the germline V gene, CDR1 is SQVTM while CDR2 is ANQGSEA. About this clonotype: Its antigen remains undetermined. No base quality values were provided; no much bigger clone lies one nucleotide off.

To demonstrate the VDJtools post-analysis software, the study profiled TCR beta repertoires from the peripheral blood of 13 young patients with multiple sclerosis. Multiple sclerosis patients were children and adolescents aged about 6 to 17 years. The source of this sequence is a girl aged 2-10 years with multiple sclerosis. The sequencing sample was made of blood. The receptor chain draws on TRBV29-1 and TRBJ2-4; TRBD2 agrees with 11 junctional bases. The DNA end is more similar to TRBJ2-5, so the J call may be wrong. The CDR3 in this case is CSVAYLSSGRKAKETQYF. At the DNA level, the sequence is TGCAGCGTTGCTTACTTGTCTAGCGGGAGGAAGGCTAAAGAGACCCAGTACTTC.